This is a list of T cell receptor beta chains from one sample in a study of breast tumors, draining lymph nodes, adjacent tissues. Via MiXCR, TCRdb re-called the multiplex PCR reads, giving one row per CDR3 protein. The sample holds about 22,000 distinct CDR3 sequences, 58% seen once. The sample taken for sequencing was breast tumor tissue. Receptor source: a female donor with breast cancer. Some clones in this sample may be carry-over from other donors' samples. The CDR3 runs from the conserved cysteine through the conserved F or W. Fields, in order: J gene, D gene, clone size, V gene, CDR3 DNA, CDR3 protein. The D gene is left open where the match is weak. Rows may omit the clone size; those that give it use once, few, many or a size class.

>TRBJ1-2|.|.|TRBV18
TGTGCCAGCTCACCCCTGGCGGAATATGGCTACACCTTC
CASSPLAEYGYTF
>TRBJ2-7|TRBD1|.|TRBV6-5
TGTGCCAGCAGTTACGGCCGGGACAGGGCTTACGAGCAGTACTTC
CASSYGRDRAYEQYF
>TRBJ2-1|TRBD2|.|TRBV7-3
TGTGCCAGCAGCTTGGACGGACTAGCGGGAGAAAAGCAGTTCTTC
CASSLDGLAGEKQFF
>TRBJ1-3|TRBD1|.|TRBV20-1
TGCAGTGCTACAGGGGGATCGGGAAACACCATATATTTT
CSATGGSGNTIYF
>TRBJ2-7|.|large|TRBV4-3
TGCGCCAGCAGCCAAGGATCGACAGGCCCCTACGAGCAGTACTTC
CASSQGSTGPYEQYF
>TRBJ1-6|.|.|TRBV7-9
TGTGCCAGCAGCTTAGCGGGGACGGCTAATTCACCCCTCCACTTT
CASSLAGTANSPLHF
>TRBJ1-2|TRBD1|.|TRBV3-1
TGTGCCAGCAGACCCGGGACAGGGGGCAACTATGGCTACACCTTC
CASRPGTGGNYGYTF
>TRBJ2-3|TRBD2|.|TRBV7-9
TGTGCCAGCAGCATTAGCGGGGGGGGCACAGATACGCAGTATTTT
CASSISGGGTDTQYF
>TRBJ2-1|.|.|TRBV2
TGTGCCAGCAGTGAACCGGCAGGGGAGTATAGGGAGCAGTTCTTC
CASSEPAGEYREQFF
>TRBJ2-5|.|many|TRBV28
TGTGCCAGCAGTTCCGCTCCGGGCGCGAAGATATTTAGGACCCAGTGCTTC
CASSSAPGAKIFRTQCF
>TRBJ1-6|TRBD1|.|TRBV20-1
TGCAGTGCTAGAGACGCGGACAGGGGTCCAAATTCACCCCTCCACTTT
CSARDADRGPNSPLHF
>TRBJ2-3|TRBD1|.|TRBV2
TGTGCCAGCAGGGGACAGGGATTCGGTACGCAGTATTTT
CASRGQGFGTQYF
>TRBJ1-6|TRBD1|.|TRBV7-2
TGTGCCAGCTGGGACAGGGGTAATTCACCCCTCCACTTT
CASWDRGNSPLHF
>TRBJ1-2|.|.|TRBV29-1
TGCAGCGTTGTTGGGGAGGGCGGCTACACCTTC
CSVVGEGGYTF
>TRBJ1-2|.|.|TRBV7-8
TGTGCCAGCAGCTTAGCGCGGACGGCCCCCTATGGCTACACCTTC
CASSLARTAPYGYTF
>TRBJ2-5|TRBD1|.|TRBV15
TGTGCCACCAGCAGAGAGTGGAACAGGGGAACTCTAGGAACCCAGTACTTC
CATSREWNRGTLGTQYF
>TRBJ1-2|.|.|TRBV7-8
TGTGCCAGCAGCTTGGGGGCACCGGCCTACTACACCTTC
CASSLGAPAYYTF
>TRBJ1-6|.|.|TRBV10-3
TGTGCCATCAGGGAGGGAGCACCCCTCCACTTT
CAIREGAPLHF
>TRBJ1-2|.|medium-sized|TRBV2
TGTGCCAGCAGTGATAGGCAGGTGACTAACTATGGCTACACCTTC
CASSDRQVTNYGYTF
>TRBJ2-1|TRBD1|.|TRBV11-3
TGTGCCAGCAGCTTAGGCAGGGGGAGAATAGATGAGCAGCTCTTC
CASSLGRGRIDEQLF
>TRBJ1-5|TRBD1|.|TRBV29-1
TGCAGCGTAGCCGGGACAGGCCAAAATCAGCCCCAGCATTTT
CSVAGTGQNQPQHF
>TRBJ1-2|.|many|TRBV6-1
TGTGCCAGCAGTCTCGGGACAACTAACTATGGCTACACCTTC
CASSLGTTNYGYTF
>TRBJ2-1|TRBD2|.|TRBV29-1
TGCAGCGTTGCTAGCGGGAGGTCCCTGTTCTTC
CSVASGRSLFF
>TRBJ2-2|.|.|TRBV5-6
TGTGCCAGCAGCCTGGGTAGCGCGAGGCCCTTCACCGGGGAGCTGTTTTTT
CASSLGSARPFTGELFF
>TRBJ2-3|.|.|TRBV19
TGTGCCAGTAGTGATGGGGCCGTCCCCACAAATACGCAGTATTTT
CASSDGAVPTNTQYF
>TRBJ1-2|.|.|TRBV30
TGTGCCTCCCAGATCTATGGCTACACCTTC
CASQIYGYTF
>TRBJ2-3|.|.|TRBV7-2
TGTGCCAGCAGCTTAGGCCTCGGGGGGCAGGATACGCAGTATTTT
CASSLGLGGQDTQYF